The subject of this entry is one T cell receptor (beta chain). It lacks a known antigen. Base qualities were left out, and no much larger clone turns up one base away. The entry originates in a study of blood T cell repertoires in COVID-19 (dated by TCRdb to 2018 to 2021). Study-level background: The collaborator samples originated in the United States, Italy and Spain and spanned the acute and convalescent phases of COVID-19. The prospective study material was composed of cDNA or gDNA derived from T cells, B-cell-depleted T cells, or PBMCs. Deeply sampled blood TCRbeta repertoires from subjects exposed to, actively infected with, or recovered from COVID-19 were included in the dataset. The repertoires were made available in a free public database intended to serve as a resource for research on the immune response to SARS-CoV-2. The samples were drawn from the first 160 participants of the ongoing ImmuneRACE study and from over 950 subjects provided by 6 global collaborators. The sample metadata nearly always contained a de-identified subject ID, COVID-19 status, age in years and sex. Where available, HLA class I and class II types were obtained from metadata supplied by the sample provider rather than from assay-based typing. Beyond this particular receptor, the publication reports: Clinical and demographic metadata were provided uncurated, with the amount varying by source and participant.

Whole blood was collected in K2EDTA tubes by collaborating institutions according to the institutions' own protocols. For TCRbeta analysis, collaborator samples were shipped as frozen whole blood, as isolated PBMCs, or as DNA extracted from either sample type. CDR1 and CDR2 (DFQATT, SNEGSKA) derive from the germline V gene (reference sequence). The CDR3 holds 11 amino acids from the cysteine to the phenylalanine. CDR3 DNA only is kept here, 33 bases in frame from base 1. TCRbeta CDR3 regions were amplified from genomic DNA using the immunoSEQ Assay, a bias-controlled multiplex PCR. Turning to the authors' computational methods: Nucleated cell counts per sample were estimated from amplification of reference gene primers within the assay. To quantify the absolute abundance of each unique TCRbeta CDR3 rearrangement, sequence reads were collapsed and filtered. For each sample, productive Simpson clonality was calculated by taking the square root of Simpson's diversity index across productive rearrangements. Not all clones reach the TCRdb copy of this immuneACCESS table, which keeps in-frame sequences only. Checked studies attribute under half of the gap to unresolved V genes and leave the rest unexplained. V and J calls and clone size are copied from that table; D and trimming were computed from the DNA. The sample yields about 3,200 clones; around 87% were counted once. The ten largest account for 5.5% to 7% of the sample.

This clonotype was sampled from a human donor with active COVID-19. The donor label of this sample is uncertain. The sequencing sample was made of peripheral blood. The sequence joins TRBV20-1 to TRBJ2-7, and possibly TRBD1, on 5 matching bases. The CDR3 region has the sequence CSTRAGHEQYF. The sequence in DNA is TGCAGCACCCGGGCAGGGCACGAGCAGTACTTC.